This T cell receptor (beta chain) derives from a study of graft-versus-host responses after intestinal transplantation. Background on the study: Isolated intestinal, liver-intestinal, or multivisceral transplants were what recipients had. Study-level findings and limits: Detected in recipient marrow were GvH clones, some of which were first observed in ileum or blood.

Per the germline V gene, CDR1 is SGHNT and CDR2 is YENEEA. The CDR3 totals 14 residues. V lost 1 base, J lost 5 bases, and 11 bases lay in between. Only in-frame clones appear in the TCRdb table, and some are missing; sequencing was by immunoSEQ multiplex PCR. The table includes almost 20,000 clones, roughly nine tenths detected once. As for this clone: Its antigen is undetermined.

Sample: PBMCs, taken 220 to 240 days after intestinal transplant. This receptor was identified in a human patient who received an intestinal transplant, so some T cells may come from the graft donor. The V gene is TRBV11-3, the J gene TRBJ2-5; D might be TRBD2 (6 bases). The CDR3: CASSLATGRETQYF. The CDR3 DNA reads TGTGCCAGCAGCTTAGCCACTGGGAGGGAGACCCAGTACTTC.